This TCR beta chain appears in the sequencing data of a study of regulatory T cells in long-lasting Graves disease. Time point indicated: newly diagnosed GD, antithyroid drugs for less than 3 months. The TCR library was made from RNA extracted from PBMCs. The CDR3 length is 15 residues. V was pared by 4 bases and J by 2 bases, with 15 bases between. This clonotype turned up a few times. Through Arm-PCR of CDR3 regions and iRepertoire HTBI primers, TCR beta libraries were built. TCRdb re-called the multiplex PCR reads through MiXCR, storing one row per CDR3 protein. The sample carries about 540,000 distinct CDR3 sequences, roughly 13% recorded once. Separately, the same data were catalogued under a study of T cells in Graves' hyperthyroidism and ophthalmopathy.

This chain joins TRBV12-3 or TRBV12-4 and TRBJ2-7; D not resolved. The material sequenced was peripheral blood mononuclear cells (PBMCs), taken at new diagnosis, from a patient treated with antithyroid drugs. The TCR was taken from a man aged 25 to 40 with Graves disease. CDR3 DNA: TGTGCCAGCAGTTCCCAGTTAGAGGTAGCCTACGAGCAGTACTTC. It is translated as CASSSQLEVAYEQYF.